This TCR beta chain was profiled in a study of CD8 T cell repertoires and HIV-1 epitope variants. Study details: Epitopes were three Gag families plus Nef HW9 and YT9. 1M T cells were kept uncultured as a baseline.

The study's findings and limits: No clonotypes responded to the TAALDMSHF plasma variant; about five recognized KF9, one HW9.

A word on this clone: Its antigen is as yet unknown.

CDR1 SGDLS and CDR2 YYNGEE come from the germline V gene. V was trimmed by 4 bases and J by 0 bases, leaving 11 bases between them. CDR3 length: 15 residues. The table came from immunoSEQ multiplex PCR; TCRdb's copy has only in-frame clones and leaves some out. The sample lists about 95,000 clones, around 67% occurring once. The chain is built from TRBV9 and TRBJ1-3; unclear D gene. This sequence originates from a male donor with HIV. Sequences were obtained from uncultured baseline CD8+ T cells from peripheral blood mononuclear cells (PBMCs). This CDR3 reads CASSPTGSSGNTIYF. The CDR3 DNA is TGTGCCAGCAGCCCTACGGGGTCCTCTGGAAACACCATATATTTT.